This TCR beta chain came from a study of blood T cell repertoires in COVID-19. Study overall: From the United States, Italy and Spain came samples of acute and convalescent COVID-19. PBMCs, B-cell-depleted T cells, or T cells provided the cDNA or gDNA that made up the material.

Clones were read by immunoSEQ multiplex PCR, and TCRdb kept only the in-frame ones, dropping some. Among about 270,000 clones listed, 70% to 90% were seen once. This clone has only a few counts. The origin of this receptor is a woman in her thirties or forties with acute COVID-19. Sequenced sample: PBMCs or T cells enriched from blood (not recorded which).

The CDR3 sequence is CASRRQGSVANEKLFF. The CDR3 nucleotides are TGTGCCAGTAGGAGACAGGGGTCGGTGGCTAATGAAAAACTGTTTTTT. This chain links TRBV19 with TRBJ1-4; TRBD1 matches at 8 bases. The trim removed 6 bases at V and 3 bases at J, leaving 9 bases unmatched. CDR1 is LNHDA, CDR2 SQIVND, per germline (reference sequence). CDR3 size: 16 residues.